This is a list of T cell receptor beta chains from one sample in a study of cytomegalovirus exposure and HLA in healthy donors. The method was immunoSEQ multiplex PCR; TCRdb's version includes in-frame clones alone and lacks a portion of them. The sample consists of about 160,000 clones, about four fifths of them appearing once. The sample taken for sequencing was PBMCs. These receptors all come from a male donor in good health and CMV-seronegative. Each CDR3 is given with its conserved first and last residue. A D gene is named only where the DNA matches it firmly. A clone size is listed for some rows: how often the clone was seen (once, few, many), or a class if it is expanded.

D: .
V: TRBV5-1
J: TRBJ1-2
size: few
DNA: TGCGCCAGCAGCTTGTCTCAGGCCTATGGCTACACCTTC
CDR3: CASSLSQAYGYTF

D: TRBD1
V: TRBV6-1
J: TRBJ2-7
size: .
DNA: TGTGCCAGCAGCCTACGGGACAGGGGCCACGAGCAGTACTTC
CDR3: CASSLRDRGHEQYF

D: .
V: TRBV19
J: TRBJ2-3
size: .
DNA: TGTGCCAGTACAGGCAGCCGCACAGATACGCAGTATTTT
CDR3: CASTGSRTDTQYF

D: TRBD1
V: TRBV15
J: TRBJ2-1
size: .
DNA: TGTGCCACCAGCAGAGGGACAGGGGGCAATGAGCAGTTCTTC
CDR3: CATSRGTGGNEQFF

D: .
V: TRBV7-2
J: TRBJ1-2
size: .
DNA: TGTGCCAGCCTCTCGGGGAACCTCAACTATGGCTACACCTTC
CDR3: CASLSGNLNYGYTF

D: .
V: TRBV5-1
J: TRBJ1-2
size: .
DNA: TGCGCCAGCAGCTTGGATTACGGTCACTATGGCTACACCTTC
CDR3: CASSLDYGHYGYTF

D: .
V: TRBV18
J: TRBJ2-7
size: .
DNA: TGTGCCAGCTCACCCGGGTCGGGGTCTCACTCCTACGAGCAGTACTTC
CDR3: CASSPGSGSHSYEQYF

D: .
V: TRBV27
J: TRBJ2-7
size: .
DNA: TGTGCCAGCAGTTTGTGGGGATCTAGCAACTACGAGCAGTACTTC
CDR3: CASSLWGSSNYEQYF

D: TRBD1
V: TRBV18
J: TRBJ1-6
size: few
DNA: TGTGCCAGCTCACCACTTCAGGGGGATTCACCCCTCCACTTT
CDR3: CASSPLQGDSPLHF

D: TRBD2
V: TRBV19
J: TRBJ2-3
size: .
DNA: TGTGCCAGCGGGGGGGCCGCAGATACGCAGTATTTT
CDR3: CASGGAADTQYF

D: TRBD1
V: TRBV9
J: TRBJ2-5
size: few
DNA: TGTGCCAGCAGCAGCAACACAGGGGGTGGGGAGACCCAGTACTTC
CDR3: CASSSNTGGGETQYF

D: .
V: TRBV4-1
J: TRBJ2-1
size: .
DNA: .
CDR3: CASSQDLDFGNEQFF

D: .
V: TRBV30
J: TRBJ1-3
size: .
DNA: TGTGCCTGGACGAGGAGGAGGGGGGGATCTGGAAACACCATATATTTT
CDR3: CAWTRRRGGSGNTIYF

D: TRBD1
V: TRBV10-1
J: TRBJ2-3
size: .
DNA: TGCGCCAGCAGGCCGGGACAGGGGGCGACAGATACGCAGTATTTT
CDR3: CASRPGQGATDTQYF

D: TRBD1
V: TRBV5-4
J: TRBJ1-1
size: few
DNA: TGTGCCAGCAGGTTGCAGGGGGGCACTGAAGCTTTCTTT
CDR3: CASRLQGGTEAFF

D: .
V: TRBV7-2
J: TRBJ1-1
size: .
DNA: TGTGCCAGCACCCTCTTCCCCGGCACTGAAGCTTTCTTT
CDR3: CASTLFPGTEAFF

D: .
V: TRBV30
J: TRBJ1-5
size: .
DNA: TGTGCCTGGAGTGTTACAGGGAGGGATCAGCCCCAGCATTTT
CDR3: CAWSVTGRDQPQHF

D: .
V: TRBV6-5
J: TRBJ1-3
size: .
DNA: TGTGCCACTCAGACTGAGAGCTCTGGAAACACCATATATTTT
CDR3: CATQTESSGNTIYF

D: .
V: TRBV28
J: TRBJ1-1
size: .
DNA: TGTGCCAGCAGGTTGGGGGGGATCCCTGAAGCTTTCTTT
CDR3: CASRLGGIPEAFF

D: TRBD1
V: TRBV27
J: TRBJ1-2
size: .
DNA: TGTGCCAGCGGCGACAGGGGTGATGGCTACACCTTC
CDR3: CASGDRGDGYTF

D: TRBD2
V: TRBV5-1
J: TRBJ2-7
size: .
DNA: TGCGCCAGCAGCCCAACCCGACTAGCGGGAGGGAACGAGCAGTACTTC
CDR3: CASSPTRLAGGNEQYF

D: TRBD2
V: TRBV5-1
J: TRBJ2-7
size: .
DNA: TGCGCCAGCAGCCATTCGAGCGGGAGGCCGATAGAGCAGTACTTC
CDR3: CASSHSSGRPIEQYF

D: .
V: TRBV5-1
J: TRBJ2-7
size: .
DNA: TGCGCCAGCAGCTTAGTCCCCTCGGAGAGGGCCCTAGCAGCCTACGAGCAGTACTTC
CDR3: CASSLVPSERALAAYEQYF

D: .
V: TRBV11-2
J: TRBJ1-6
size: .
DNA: TGTGCCAGCAGCTTAGCGGGCCACCGGGGGGATTCACCCCTCCACTTT
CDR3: CASSLAGHRGDSPLHF

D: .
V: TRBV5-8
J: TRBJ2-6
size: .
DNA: TGTGCCAGCAGCCGAGGACACCCAACTGGGGCCAACGTCCTGACTTTC
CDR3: CASSRGHPTGANVLTF

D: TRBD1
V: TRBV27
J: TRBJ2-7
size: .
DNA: TGTGCCAGCAGCAGGGGGCCCTCCTACGAGCAGTACTTC
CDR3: CASSRGPSYEQYF

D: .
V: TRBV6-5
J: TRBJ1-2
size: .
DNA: TGTGCCAGCAGTTCCCGAGCCACAGGGACGAAGAATGGCTACACCTTC
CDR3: CASSSRATGTKNGYTF

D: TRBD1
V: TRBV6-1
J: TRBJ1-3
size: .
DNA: TGTGCCAGCAGTGAAGTATTGTGGGGACAGGGAAACACCATATATTTT
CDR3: CASSEVLWGQGNTIYF

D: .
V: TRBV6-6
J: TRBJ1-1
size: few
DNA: TGTGCCAGCAGCCGAACGGACAGTATAAACACTGAAGCTTTCTTT
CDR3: CASSRTDSINTEAFF

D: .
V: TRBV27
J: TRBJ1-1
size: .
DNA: TGTGCCAGCAGCCTGAGGGCGTTTTCGAACACTGAAGCTTTCTTT
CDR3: CASSLRAFSNTEAFF

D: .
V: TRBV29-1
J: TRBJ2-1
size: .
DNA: TGCAGCGTTCCGGATGAGCAGTTCTTC
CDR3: CSVPDEQFF

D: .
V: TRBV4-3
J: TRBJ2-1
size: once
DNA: TGCGCCAGCAGCCAAGTCCTGAGCTCCTACAATGAGCAGTTCTTC
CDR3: CASSQVLSSYNEQFF

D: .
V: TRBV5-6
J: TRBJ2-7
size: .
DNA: TGTGCCAGCAGCTCAGGGCTTACCTACGAGCAGTACTTC
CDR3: CASSSGLTYEQYF

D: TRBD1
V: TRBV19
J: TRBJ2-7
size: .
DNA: TGTGCCAGTAGCCCCGGACAGGGCGCCTACGAGCAGTACTTC
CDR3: CASSPGQGAYEQYF

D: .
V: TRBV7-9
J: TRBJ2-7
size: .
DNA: TGTTCCAGCAGCGCAGAGCAAGTTTCAGGAGAGCAGTACTTC
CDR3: CSSSAEQVSGEQYF

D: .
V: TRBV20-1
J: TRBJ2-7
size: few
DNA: TGCAGTGCTAGAATGGGGGGTAGGCAGTACTTC
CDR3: CSARMGGRQYF

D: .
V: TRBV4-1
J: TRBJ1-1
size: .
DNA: TGCGCCAGCAGCCTATCCAGGGGGAACACTGAAGCTTTCTTT
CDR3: CASSLSRGNTEAFF

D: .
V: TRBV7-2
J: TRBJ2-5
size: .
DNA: TGTGCCAGCAGCTTAGGGGCCAAAGAGACCCAGTACTTC
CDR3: CASSLGAKETQYF

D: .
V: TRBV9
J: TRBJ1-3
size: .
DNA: TGTGCCAGCAGCGTAGTCGGGGACGGAGGGCCTGGAAACACCATATATTTT
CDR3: CASSVVGDGGPGNTIYF

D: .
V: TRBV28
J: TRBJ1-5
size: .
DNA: TGTGCCAGCAGCCTCACTGCCGCCGGTCAGCCCCAGCATTTT
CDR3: CASSLTAAGQPQHF

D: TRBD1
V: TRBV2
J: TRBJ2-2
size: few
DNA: TGTGCCAGCAGTGGGGACAGCGGGGAGCTGTTTTTT
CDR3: CASSGDSGELFF